This T cell receptor beta chain derives from a study of Tregs in tolerant kidney transplant recipients. Regarding this clone: The antigen remains unidentified.

Related graft donors supplied nonmyeloablative bone marrow transplants, and mixed chimerism was transient. Unstimulated regulatory T cells (CD4+CD25+CD127-), CD4+CD25- non-regulatory cells, CD4 and CD8 cells were FACS-sorted from thawed PBMCs. Study-level findings and limits: This study did not directly address biological reproducibility. Nucleotide sequences could not be compared across some patients' samples due to primer changes.

Sequencing was performed with immunoSEQ multiplex PCR; in TCRdb, only in-frame clones are kept and a portion is missing. The table lists 65,000 or so clones, around 87% of them singletons, with 3.8% in the top ten. The CDR3 contains 14 residues. The germline gives CDR1 SNHLY, CDR2 FYNNEI. Sequencing was performed on CD4+ T cells from blood (PBMCs), taken 6 months after the transplant. This chain connects TRBV2 to TRBJ2-5, with D possibly being TRBD1 (5 bases). The end of the DNA fits TRBJ2-7 better, so the J call may be wrong. The clonotype comes from a human patient who received a combined kidney and bone marrow transplant. T cells may partly derive from the graft donor. The CDR3 region has the DNA TGTGCCAGCGGGGCGCGCAGGAGCTCCTACGAGCAGTACTTC. It is translated as CASGARRSSYEQYF.